This T cell receptor (beta chain) emerged from a study of neurological immune-mediated disorders. This clonotype appeared a few times. Synthesis of cDNA used 5'RACE (with 10-nucleotide random UMIs). TCRdb independently ran MiXCR on the 5' RACE reads; one entry per CDR3 protein. The sample holds 80,000 to 95,000 distinct CDR3 sequences, 3% to 4% seen once. The specimen sequenced was PBMCs. The clonotype was recovered from a woman aged 50 to 60 with multiple sclerosis.

In DNA, the CDR3 is TGCAGTGCTAGCACCTCAGTGTCCGGGGGTACGCAGTATTTT. It codes for CSASTSVSGGTQYF. The chain has TRBV20-1 and TRBJ2-3; D possibly corresponds to TRBD2 (6 bases). The V end lost 3 bases, the J end lost 8 bases, and 18 bases lay between the germline ends. This CDR3 has 14 amino acids. Per germline, CDR1 DFQATT and CDR2 SNEGSKA (reference sequence).